The table lists the clone carrying this TCR beta chain with many counts. The CDR3 loop spans 14 amino acids. Trimming cost V 6 bases and J 2 bases, with 14 bases left between them. Germline values: CDR1 SQVTM, CDR2 ANQGSEA. TCRdb recomputed calls from the reads with MiXCR, one row per CDR3 protein. This sample yields just under 300,000 distinct CDR3 sequences, of which 9.6% are seen a single time; approximately 2.3% belongs to the top ten. The data stem from a study of T cell repertoires in cytomegalovirus infection. About the study: Public TCR beta signatures indicated both CMV infection and matching HLA type.

The chain employs TRBV29-1 and TRBJ2-1; a weak D match, TRBD1 (6 bases). This receptor was taken from a human donor in good health (CMV status not recorded). Some clones in this sample may be carry-over from other donors' samples. The source material was PBMCs. The CDR3 nucleotides read TGCAGCGTCGAGGACAGTTGGACCTACAATGAGCAGTTCTTC. It is translated as CSVEDSWTYNEQFF.